The clone carrying this TCR beta chain has a single count. The CDR3 covers 15 residues. The trim removed 0 bases at V and 6 bases at J, leaving 3 bases unmatched. Germline CDR1 reads MNHEY; CDR2 reads SVGEGT. This entry comes from a study of control samples from healthy donors and cancer patients. Method: immunoSEQ multiplex PCR; TCRdb's copy keeps in-frame clones and lacks some. Of around 200,000 clones listed, about nine tenths are singletons. The chain recombines TRBV6-2 or TRBV6-3 with TRBJ2-1; 9 bases align to TRBD1. The receptor was derived from a woman in her twenties or thirties in good health. What was sequenced was blood. The CDR3 bases are TGTGCCAGCAGTTACTCCGGGACAGGGCGCAATGAGCAGTTCTTC. It is translated as CASSYSGTGRNEQFF.